This T cell receptor beta chain derives from a study of blood T cell repertoires in COVID-19. Study context: Nucleic acid was either cDNA or gDNA, and it came from T cells, B-cell-depleted T cells, or PBMCs.

With V trimmed by 6 bases and J by 6 bases, 13 bases remained unmatched. The CDR3 is made up of 15 amino acids. Per germline, CDR1 LNHDA and CDR2 SQIVND (reference sequence). Across over 20 US areas, participants ranged in age from roughly 18 to 95 years. Here immunoSEQ multiplex PCR was the method, and the copy in TCRdb shows in-frame clones only, minus some. Of some 410,000 clones listed, more than 75% are singletons. Sequencing was carried out using PBMCs or T cells enriched from blood (not recorded which). The sequence derives from a woman aged 25 to 39 with acute COVID-19. The chain employs TRBV19 and TRBJ1-2; 7 positions match TRBD1. For the CDR3, the DNA is TGTGCCAGTAGAGGAGTAAGGGGGCGAGAAGATGGCTACACCTTC. It is translated as CASRGVRGREDGYTF.